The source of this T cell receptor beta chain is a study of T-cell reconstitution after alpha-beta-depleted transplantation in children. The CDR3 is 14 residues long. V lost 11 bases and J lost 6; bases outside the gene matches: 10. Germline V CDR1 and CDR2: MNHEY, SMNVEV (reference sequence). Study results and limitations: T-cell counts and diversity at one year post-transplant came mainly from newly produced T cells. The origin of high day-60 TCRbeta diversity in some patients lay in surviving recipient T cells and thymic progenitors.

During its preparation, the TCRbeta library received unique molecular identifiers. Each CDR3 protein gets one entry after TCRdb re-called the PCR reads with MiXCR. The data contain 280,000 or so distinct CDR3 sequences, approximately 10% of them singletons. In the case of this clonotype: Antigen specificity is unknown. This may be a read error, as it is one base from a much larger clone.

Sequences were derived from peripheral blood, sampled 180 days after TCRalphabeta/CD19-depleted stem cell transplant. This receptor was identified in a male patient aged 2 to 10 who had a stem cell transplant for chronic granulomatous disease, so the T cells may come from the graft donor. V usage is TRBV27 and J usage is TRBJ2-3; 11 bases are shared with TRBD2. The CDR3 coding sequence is TGTGCCGCGAGACTAGCGGGAACAGGGGATACGCAGTATTTT. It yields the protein CAARLAGTGDTQYF.